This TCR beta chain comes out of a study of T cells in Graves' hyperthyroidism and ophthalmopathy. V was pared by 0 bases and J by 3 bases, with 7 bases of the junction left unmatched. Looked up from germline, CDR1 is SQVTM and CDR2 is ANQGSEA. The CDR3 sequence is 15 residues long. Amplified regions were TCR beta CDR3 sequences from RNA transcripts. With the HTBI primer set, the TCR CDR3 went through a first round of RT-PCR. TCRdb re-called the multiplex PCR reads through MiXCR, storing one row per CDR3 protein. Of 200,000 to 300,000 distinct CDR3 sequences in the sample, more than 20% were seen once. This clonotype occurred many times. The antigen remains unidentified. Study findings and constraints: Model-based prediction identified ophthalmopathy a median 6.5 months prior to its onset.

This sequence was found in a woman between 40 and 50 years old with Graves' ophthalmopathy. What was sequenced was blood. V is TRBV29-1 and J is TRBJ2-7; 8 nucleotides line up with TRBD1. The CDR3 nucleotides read TGCAGCGTTGAAGAGGAAGGACAGGGCCTCTACGAGCAGTACTTC. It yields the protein CSVEEEGQGLYEQYF.